The source of this TCR beta chain is a study of blood T cell repertoires in COVID-19. Study context: Italy, Spain and the United States were the sources of the convalescent and acute COVID-19 samples. The analysed material was cDNA or gDNA that came from T cells, B-cell-depleted T cells, or PBMCs.

V was clipped by 0 bases and J by 3 bases; unmatched bases: 3. From germline, CDR1 is SGHRS and CDR2 YFSETQ. The CDR3 is 14 residues long. As handled by the study authors: How many nucleated cells were present was estimated from reference gene primer amplification. Using immunoSEQ multiplex PCR, the repertoire was profiled, and TCRdb retains in-frame clones only, with some absent. Clonal size and the V and J genes are those of that table, whereas D and trimming came from the DNA. This table has about 100,000 clones, about 91% appearing once. The genes are TRBV5-1 and TRBJ2-7, with 7 positions matching TRBD1. The sequenced sample was peripheral blood. The TCR originated in a human donor in a cohort sampled during active COVID-19. This CDR3 reads CASSLVGTDYEQYF. Written as DNA, the CDR3 is TGCGCCAGCAGCTTGGTTGGGACAGACTACGAGCAGTACTTC.